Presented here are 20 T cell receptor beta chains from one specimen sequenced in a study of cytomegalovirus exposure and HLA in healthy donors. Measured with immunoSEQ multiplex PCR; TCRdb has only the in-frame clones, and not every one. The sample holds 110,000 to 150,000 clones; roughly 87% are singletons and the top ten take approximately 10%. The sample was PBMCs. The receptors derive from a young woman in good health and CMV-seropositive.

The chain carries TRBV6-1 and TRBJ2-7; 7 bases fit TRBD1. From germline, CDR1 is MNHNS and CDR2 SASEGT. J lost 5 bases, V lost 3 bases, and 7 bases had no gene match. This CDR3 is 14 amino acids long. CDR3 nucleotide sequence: TGTGCCAGCAGTGAGTTTAGGGGGCGTAACGAGCAGTACTTC. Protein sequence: CASSEFRGRNEQYF.

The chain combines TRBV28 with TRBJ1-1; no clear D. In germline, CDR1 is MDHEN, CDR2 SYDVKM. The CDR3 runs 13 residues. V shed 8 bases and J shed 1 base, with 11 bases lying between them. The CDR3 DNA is TGTGCCAGCGTATCTCGGGGGAACACTGAAGCTTTCTTT. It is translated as CASVSRGNTEAFF.

The CDR3 sequence is CATSRVLEGTEAFF. The CDR3 region has the DNA TGTGCCACCAGCAGAGTGTTGGAGGGGACTGAAGCTTTCTTT. This chain connects TRBV15 to TRBJ1-1; possible D gene TRBD1, 5 bases. V was cut by 1 base and J by 5 bases, with 11 bases left in between. This CDR3 spans 14 amino acids. Per germline, CDR1 LNHNV and CDR2 YYDKDF (reference sequence).

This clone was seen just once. CDR3 DNA sequence: TGTGCCAGCAGTGGGACAGGAGGAACCATATATTTT. This sequence encodes CASSGTGGTIYF. This chain uses TRBV2 with TRBJ1-3, with 7 bases aligning to TRBD1. With V trimmed by 4 bases and J by 10 bases, 4 bases remained unmatched. Germline V lookup: CDR1 SNHLY, CDR2 FYNNEI. CDR3 length equals 12 residues.

CDR3 sequence: CASSRLAGATYEQYF. In DNA, the CDR3 is TGTGCCAGCAGCCGTCTAGCGGGGGCTACCTACGAGCAGTACTTC. The rearrangement links TRBV6-1 to TRBJ2-7; 10 bases match TRBD2. Per germline, CDR1 MNHNS and CDR2 SASEGT. There are 15 residues in the CDR3. V shed 6 bases and J 2 bases; nucleotides not matched to a gene: 7.

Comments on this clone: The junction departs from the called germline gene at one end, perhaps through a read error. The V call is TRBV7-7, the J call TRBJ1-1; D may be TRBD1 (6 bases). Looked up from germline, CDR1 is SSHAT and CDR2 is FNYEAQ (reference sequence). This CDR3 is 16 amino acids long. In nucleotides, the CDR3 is TGTGCTAGCAGCTTCGATCCGGGGGGCCGGGGCACTGAAGCTTTCTTT. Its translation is CASSFDPGGRGTEAFF.

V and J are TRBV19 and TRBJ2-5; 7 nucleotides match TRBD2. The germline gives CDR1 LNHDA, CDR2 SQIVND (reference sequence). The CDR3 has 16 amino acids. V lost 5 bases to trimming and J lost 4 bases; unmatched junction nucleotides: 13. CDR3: CASSPGWDYQGETQYF. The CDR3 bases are TGTGCCAGTAGTCCCGGATGGGACTACCAAGGAGAGACCCAGTACTTC. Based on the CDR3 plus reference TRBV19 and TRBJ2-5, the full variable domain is DGGITQSPKYLFRKEGQNVTLSCEQNLNHDAMYWYRQDPGQGLRLIYYSQIVNDFQKGDIAEGYSVSREKKESFPLTVTSAQKNPTAFYLCASSPGWDYQGETQYFGPGTRLLVL.

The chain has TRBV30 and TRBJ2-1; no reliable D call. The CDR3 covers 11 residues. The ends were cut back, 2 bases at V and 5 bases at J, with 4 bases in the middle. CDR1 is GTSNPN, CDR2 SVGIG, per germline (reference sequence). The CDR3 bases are TGTGCCTGGAGTCGGGACAATGAGCAGTTCTTC. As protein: CAWSRDNEQFF.

The CDR3, as DNA: TGTGCCAGCAGCCAACCCGGTCCCTTTCAGTACTTC. Translated, it gives CASSQPGPFQYF. The rearrangement links TRBV7-2 to TRBJ2-4; D remains ambiguous. Between the trimmed V and J ends, which lost 5 bases and 11 bases, there was a span of 13 bases. The V gene's germline CDR1 is SGHTA and CDR2 FQGNSA. This CDR3 region has 12 residues.

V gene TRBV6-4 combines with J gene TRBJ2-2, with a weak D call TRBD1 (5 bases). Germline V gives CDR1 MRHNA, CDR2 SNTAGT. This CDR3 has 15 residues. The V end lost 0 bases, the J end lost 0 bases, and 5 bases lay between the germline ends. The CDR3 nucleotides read TGTGCCAGCAGTGACTCGACAGCGAACACCGGGGAGCTGTTTTTT. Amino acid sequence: CASSDSTANTGELFF.

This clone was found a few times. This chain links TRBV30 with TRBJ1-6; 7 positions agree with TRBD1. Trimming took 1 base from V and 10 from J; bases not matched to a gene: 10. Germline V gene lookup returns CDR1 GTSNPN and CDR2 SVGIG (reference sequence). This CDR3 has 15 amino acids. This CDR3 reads CAWSGKGAGRSPLHF. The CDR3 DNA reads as TGTGCCTGGAGTGGAAAGGGGGCAGGACGGTCACCCCTCCACTTT.

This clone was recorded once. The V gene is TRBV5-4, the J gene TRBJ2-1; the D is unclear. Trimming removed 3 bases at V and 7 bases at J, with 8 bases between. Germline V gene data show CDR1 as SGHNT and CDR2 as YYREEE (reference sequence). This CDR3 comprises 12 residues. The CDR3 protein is CASSSAANEQFF. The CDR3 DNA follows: TGTGCCAGCAGCTCCGCGGCGAATGAGCAGTTCTTC.

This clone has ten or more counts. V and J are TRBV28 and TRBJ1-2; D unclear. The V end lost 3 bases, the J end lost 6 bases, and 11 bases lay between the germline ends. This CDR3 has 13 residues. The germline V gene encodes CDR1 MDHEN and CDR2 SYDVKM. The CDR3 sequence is CASSFRGRNGYTF. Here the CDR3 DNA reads TGTGCCAGCAGTTTTCGGGGAAGGAATGGCTACACCTTC.

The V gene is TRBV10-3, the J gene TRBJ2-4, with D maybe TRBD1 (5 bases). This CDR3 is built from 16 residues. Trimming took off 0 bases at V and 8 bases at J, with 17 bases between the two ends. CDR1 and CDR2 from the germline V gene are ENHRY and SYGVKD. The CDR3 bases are TGTGCCATCAGTGAGTCAGGGTTAGGGGCCTCGGACATTCAGTACTTC. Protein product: CAISESGLGASDIQYF.

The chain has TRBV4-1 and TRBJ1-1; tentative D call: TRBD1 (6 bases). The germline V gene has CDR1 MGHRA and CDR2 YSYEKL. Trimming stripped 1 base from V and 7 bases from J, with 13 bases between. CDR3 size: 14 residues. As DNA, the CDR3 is TGCGCCAGCAGCCAAGTCGGACAGCAGGGTGAAGCTTTCTTT. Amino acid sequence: CASSQVGQQGEAFF.

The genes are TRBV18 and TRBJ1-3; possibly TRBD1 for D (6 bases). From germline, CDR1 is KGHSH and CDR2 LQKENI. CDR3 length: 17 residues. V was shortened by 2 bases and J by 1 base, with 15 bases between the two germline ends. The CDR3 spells CASSPRTATSSGNTIYF. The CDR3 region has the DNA TGTGCCAGCTCACCAAGGACAGCCACAAGTTCTGGAAACACCATATATTTT. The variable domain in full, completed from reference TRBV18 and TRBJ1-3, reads NAGVMQNPRHLVRRRGQEARLRCSPMKGHSHVYWYRQLPEEGLKFMVYLQKENIIDESGMPKERFSAEFPKEGPSILRIQQVVRGDSAAYFCASSPRTATSSGNTIYFGEGSWLTVV.

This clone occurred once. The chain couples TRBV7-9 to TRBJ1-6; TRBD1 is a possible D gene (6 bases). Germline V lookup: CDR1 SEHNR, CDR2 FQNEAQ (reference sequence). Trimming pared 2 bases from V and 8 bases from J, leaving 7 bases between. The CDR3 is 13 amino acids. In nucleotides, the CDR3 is TGTGCCAGCAGCTTAAACAGGGATTCACCCCTCCACTTT. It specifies CASSLNRDSPLHF.

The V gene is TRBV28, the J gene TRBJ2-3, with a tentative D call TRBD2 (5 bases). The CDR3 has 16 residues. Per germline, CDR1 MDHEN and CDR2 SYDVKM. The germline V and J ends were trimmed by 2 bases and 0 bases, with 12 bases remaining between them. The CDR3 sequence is CASSLSLAGSTDTQYF. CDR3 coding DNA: TGTGCCAGCAGTTTAAGTCTAGCAGGAAGCACAGATACGCAGTATTTT. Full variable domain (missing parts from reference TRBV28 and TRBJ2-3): DVKVTQSSRYLVKRTGEKVFLECVQDMDHENMFWYRQDPGLGLRLIYFSYDVKMKEKGDIPEGYSVSREKKERFSLILESASTNQTSMYLCASSLSLAGSTDTQYFGPGTRLTVL.

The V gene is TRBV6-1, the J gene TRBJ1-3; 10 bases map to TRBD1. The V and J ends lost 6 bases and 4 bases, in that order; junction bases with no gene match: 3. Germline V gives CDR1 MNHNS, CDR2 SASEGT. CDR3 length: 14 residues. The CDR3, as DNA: TGTGCCAGCAGCAGGGGACAGGGGGGAAACACCATATATTTT. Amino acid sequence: CASSRGQGGNTIYF.

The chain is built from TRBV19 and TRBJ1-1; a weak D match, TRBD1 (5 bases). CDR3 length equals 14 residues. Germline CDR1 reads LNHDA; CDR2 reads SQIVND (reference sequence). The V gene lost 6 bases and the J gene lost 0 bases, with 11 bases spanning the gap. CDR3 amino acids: CASSVGGVNTEAFF. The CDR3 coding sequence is TGTGCCAGTAGCGTCGGGGGGGTGAACACTGAAGCTTTCTTT.